The T cell receptor beta chain described here comes from a study of blood T cell repertoires in COVID-19. For the study at large: Some COVID-19 samples were acute and others convalescent; all came from the United States, Italy and Spain.

Among Cohort 3 donors, those recovered had two negative PCRs, clearance, or symptom resolution. CDR1 is GTSNPN and CDR2 is SVGIG in the germline V gene (reference sequence). The CDR3 extends over 13 amino acids. The V gene lost 3 bases and the J gene lost 6 bases, with 14 bases spanning the gap. Sequencing used immunoSEQ multiplex PCR; TCRdb keeps in-frame clones, though not all of them. This table holds some 190,000 clones, roughly 80% found once. This TCR was sampled from a woman aged 25 to 39 who had recovered from COVID-19. Material: PBMCs or T cells enriched from blood (not recorded which). The chain recombines TRBV30 with TRBJ1-1; no clear D gene. The DNA for the CDR3 is TGTGCCTGGAGCCGGGATAGGGCAGCTGAAGCTTTCTTT. Its translation: CAWSRDRAAEAFF.